These 9 T cell receptor beta chains were sequenced from one sample in a study of response to subunit inactivated influenza vaccine. TCRdb re-derived calls from the RT-PCR reads in MiXCR, one entry per CDR3 protein. The table records about 780,000 distinct CDR3 sequences, roughly 18% of them present only once. The sample was PBMCs from blood, taken less than 6 days after vaccination. All receptors come from a man in his fifties or sixties who received an inactivated influenza vaccine.

V gene TRBV28 combines with J gene TRBJ2-2, with 12 bases that match TRBD2. Germline CDR1 reads MDHEN; CDR2 reads SYDVKM. This CDR3 comprises 17 residues. V was pared by 5 bases and J by 8 bases, with 12 bases of the junction left unmatched. This chain's CDR3 is CASSPPGLAGAGGELFF. The CDR3 coding sequence is TGTGCCAGCAGTCCCCCGGGACTAGCGGGTGCCGGTGGGGAGCTGTTTTTT.

In this sample, this clonotype turned up a few times. The CDR3 nucleotides are TGTGCCAGCAGGGGAAGGGGGCTATTTGTAGATACGCAGTATTTT. Protein: CASRGRGLFVDTQYF. The chain has TRBV12-3 or TRBV12-4 and TRBJ2-3; the match to TRBD1 covers 7 bases. This CDR3 is built from 15 residues. Trimming at V came to 6 bases and at J to 5 bases, leaving 11 bases not matched to a gene.

The V call is TRBV18, the J call TRBJ1-1; D call uncertain. V was cut by 8 bases and J by 1 base, with 11 bases left in between. Germline V gene lookup returns CDR1 KGHSH and CDR2 LQKENI. This CDR3 is 13 amino acids long. CDR3 protein: CASLRGANTEAFF. The CDR3, as DNA: TGTGCCAGCCTTAGAGGTGCGAACACTGAAGCTTTCTTT.

The sample holds many counts of this clonotype. The chain carries TRBV15 and TRBJ2-5; 7 bases map to TRBD2. The germline gives CDR1 LNHNV, CDR2 YYDKDF (reference sequence). CDR3 length: 15 amino acids. V shed 1 base, J shed 4 bases, and the junction held 6 bases outside the gene matches. As DNA, the CDR3 is TGTGCCACCAGCAGAGGCTCTAGCGGTCTAGAGACCCAGTACTTC. It is translated as CATSRGSSGLETQYF.

The chain carries TRBV13 and TRBJ1-2; 7 bases line up with TRBD1. CDR3 length: 11 residues. The V segment lost 9 bases and the J segment 8 bases; nucleotides outside the gene matches: 6. CDR1 is PRHDT, CDR2 FYEKMQ, per germline (reference sequence). This CDR3 is CASSGQWGYTF. The CDR3 nucleotides read TGTGCCAGTTCGGGACAGTGGGGCTACACCTTC.

This clonotype was observed a handful of times. The rearrangement joins TRBV12-3 or TRBV12-4 to TRBJ2-7, with 7 bases that match TRBD1. V shed 8 bases and J 7 bases; nucleotides not matched to a gene: 8. This CDR3 region has 12 residues. CDR3 nucleotides: TGTGCCAGCTCCGGGACAGCAAGGGAGCAGTACTTC. Translated, it gives CASSGTAREQYF.

This clonotype was detected a few times. J is TRBJ2-7 and V is TRBV20-1, with D possibly TRBD1 on 6 matching bases. The CDR3 consists of 13 residues. V lost 4 bases and J 0 bases, leaving 10 bases between the germline ends. Germline CDR1 DFQATT, CDR2 SNEGSKA (reference sequence). CDR3 DNA: TGCAGTGCTACAAGGACAGCCTCCTACGAGCAGTACTTC. Amino acid sequence: CSATRTASYEQYF.

The V and J genes are TRBV19 and TRBJ2-7; D is undetermined. Trimming left V 1 base short and J 0 bases short, with 7 bases between. Germline CDR1 reads LNHDA; CDR2 reads SQIVND (reference sequence). The CDR3 has 14 residues. CDR3 coding DNA: TGTGCCAGTAGTATAGGCGGTCACTCCTACGAGCAGTACTTC. Residues: CASSIGGHSYEQYF.

The chain uses TRBV20-1 and TRBJ2-5; 7 nucleotides agree with TRBD2. After removal of 3 bases from V and 2 bases from J, the junction contained 6 bases not matched to a gene. Germline CDR1 is DFQATT and CDR2 is SNEGSKA (reference sequence). The CDR3 totals 14 residues. CDR3 sequence: CSARTASGQETQYF. CDR3 sequence (DNA): TGCAGTGCTAGGACCGCTAGCGGTCAAGAGACCCAGTACTTC.